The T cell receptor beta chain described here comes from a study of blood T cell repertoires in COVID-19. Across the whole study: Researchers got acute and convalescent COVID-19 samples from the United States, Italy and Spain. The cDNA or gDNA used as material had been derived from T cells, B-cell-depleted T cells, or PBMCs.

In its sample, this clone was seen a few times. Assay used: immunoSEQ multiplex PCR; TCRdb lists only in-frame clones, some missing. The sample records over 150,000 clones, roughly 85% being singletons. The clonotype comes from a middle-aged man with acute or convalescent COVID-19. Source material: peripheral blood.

The CDR3 here is CASSTRGQDNSPLHF. The CDR3 nucleotides are TGTGCCAGCAGTACAAGGGGGCAGGATAATTCACCCCTCCACTTT. The chain links TRBV7-2 to TRBJ1-6; TRBD1 aligns across 7 bases. Losses at the gene ends were 6 bases for V and 5 bases for J; bases not matched to a gene: 7. The CDR3 length is 15 residues. Germline-derived CDR1 and CDR2 are SGHTA and FQGNSA.